These T cell receptor beta chains were read from a single sample in a study of blood T cell repertoires in COVID-19. TCRdb keeps only in-frame clones here, not all; method: immunoSEQ multiplex PCR. The profile covers approximately 47,000 clones, with approximately 90% appearing a single time and less than 3% taken by the ten largest. What was sequenced was peripheral blood. These receptor sequences come from a woman aged 80 or over with COVID-19, enrolled during active disease. Both conserved end residues are part of each CDR3. The order of the fields is V gene, CDR3 protein.

V: TRBV5-5
CDR3: CASSLEGSWGRSRGRQYF

V: TRBV6-9
CDR3: CASMGYRQGRNQPQHF

V: TRBV20-1
CDR3: CSASGTSFSPLHF

V: TRBV7-8
CDR3: CASSGYRDNYGYTF

V: TRBV18
CDR3: CASSRGQGGHNEQFF

V: TRBV24-1
CDR3: CATSDRTGINEQFF

V: TRBV28
CDR3: CASHDRPGELFF

V: TRBV24-1
CDR3: CATSVGAANEKLFF

V: TRBV5-4
CDR3: CASSSVGGTYEQYF

V: TRBV9
CDR3: CASSVSNGGNEKLFF

V: TRBV19
CDR3: CASSIAGGIDTQYF

V: TRBV7-9
CDR3: CASSLIDSRDEQFF

V: TRBV5-6
CDR3: CASSLGQQWEEKLFF

V: TRBV7-2
CDR3: CASTIRVTFLQGGNEQFF

V: TRBV10-3
CDR3: CAAGQGIRPFSGNTIYF

V: TRBV18
CDR3: CASSPTSMDTQYF

V: TRBV6-5
CDR3: CASIQDYRTYEQYF

V: TRBV28
CDR3: CASKGQGAYSNQPQHF

V: TRBV20-1
CDR3: CSAVGRTGQFF